This record covers a single T cell receptor beta chain. The sample belongs to a study of CD8 T cells in Susac syndrome. At the level of the study: Patients with Susac syndrome were, at the time of blood collection, therapy-naive, maintained on corticosteroids, or maintained on intravenous immunoglobulin alone.

Random hexamers primed reverse transcription of about 0.45 to 1 ug RNA. It was immunoSEQ multiplex PCR that amplified TCR beta CDR3 across 54 Vbeta and 13 Jbeta. TCRdb called the immunoSEQ multiplex PCR reads again in MiXCR, with one record for every CDR3 protein. The sample shows 75,000 to 95,000 distinct CDR3 sequences, 93% of them seen only once. Sequenced material: CD8+ T cells from PBMCs. The receptor was derived from a human donor with Susac syndrome.

CDR3 DNA: TGTGCCAGCAGCCAAGATCCACGGACCGGCGCCAAAAACATTCAGTACTTC. Amino acid sequence: CASSQDPRTGAKNIQYF. This chain uses TRBV14 with TRBJ2-4; no definite D call. Per germline, CDR1 SGHDN and CDR2 FVKESK. The CDR3 length is 17 residues. V lost 0 bases and J lost 1, with 13 bases in between.